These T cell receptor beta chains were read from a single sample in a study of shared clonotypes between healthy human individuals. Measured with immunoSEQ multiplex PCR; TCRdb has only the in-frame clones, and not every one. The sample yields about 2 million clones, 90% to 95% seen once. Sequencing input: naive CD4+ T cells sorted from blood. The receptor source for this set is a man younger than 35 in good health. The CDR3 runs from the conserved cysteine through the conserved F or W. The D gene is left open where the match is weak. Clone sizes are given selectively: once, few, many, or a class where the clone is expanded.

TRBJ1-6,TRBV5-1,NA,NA,CASSSGTAGQSPLHF
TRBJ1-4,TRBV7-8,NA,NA,CASSPARGVLFF
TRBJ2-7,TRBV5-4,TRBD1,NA,CASSPGQGASSYEQYF
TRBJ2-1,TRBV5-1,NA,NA,CASSLEFPYNEQFF
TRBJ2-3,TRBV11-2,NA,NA,CASSFTGLSTDTQYF
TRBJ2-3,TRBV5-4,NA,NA,CASSLVGADTQYF
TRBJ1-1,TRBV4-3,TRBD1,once,CASSQGNRGLDEAFF
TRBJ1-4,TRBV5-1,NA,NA,CASSLSGAVNEKLFF
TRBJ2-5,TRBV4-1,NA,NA,CASSQDPQRQETQYF
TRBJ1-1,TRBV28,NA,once,CASSSLGDGNTEAFF
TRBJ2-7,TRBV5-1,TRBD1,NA,CASSHDRGLYEQYF
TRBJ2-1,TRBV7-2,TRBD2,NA,CASSLAGTSGFREQFF
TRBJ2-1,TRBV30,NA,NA,CAWNPGEVYNEQFF
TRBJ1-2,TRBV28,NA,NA,CASSLAGVGGYTF
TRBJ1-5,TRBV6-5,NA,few,CASSSPGLPQHF
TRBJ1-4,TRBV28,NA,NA,CASSLPTGPTNEKLFF